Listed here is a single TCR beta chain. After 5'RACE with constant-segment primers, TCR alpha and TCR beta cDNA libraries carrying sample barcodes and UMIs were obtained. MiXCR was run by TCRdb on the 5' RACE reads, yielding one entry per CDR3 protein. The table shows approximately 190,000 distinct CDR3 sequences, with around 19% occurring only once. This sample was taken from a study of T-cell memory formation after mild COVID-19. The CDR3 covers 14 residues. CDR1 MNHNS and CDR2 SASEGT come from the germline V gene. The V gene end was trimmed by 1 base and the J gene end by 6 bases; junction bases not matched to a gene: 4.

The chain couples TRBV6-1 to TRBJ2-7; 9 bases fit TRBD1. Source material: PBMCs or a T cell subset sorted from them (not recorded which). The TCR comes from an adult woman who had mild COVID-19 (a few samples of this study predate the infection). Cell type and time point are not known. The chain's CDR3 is CASSEVGQGTEQYF. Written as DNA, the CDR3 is TGTGCCAGCAGTGAAGTGGGACAGGGAACCGAGCAGTACTTC.